This passage covers 5 T cell receptor beta chains from one sample sequenced in a study of blood T cell repertoires in COVID-19. The table came from immunoSEQ multiplex PCR; TCRdb's copy has only in-frame clones and leaves some out. The data contain roughly 64,000 clones, more than 75% of them singletons. Source material: peripheral blood. These receptors were taken from a man in his sixties with COVID-19, enrolled during active disease.

CDR3 sequence (DNA): TGTGCCAGCAGCTTAAGGGCTAGCGGGAGTGGAGATACGCAGTATTTT. Its translation is CASSLRASGSGDTQYF. The gene calls are TRBV7-3 and TRBJ2-3; 10 bases are shared with TRBD2. The CDR3 runs to 16 residues. Germline-derived CDR1 and CDR2 are SGHTA and FQGTGA. V shed 1 base and J 5 bases; nucleotides not matched to a gene: 6.

The chain has TRBV3-1 (or the pseudogene TRBV3-2) and TRBJ2-7; D may be TRBD2 (7 bases). Germline assignment: CDR1 LGHDT and CDR2 YNNKEL (reference sequence). The CDR3 runs 15 residues. The germline V and J ends were trimmed by 3 bases and 6 bases, with 18 bases remaining between them. In DNA, the CDR3 is TGTGCCAGCAGCCATACAGGGCAGCGGGGTCGCGAGCAGTACTTC. This translates into CASSHTGQRGREQYF.

The rearrangement links TRBV7-9 to TRBJ2-2; a weak D match, TRBD1 (5 bases). The germline V and J ends were trimmed by 0 bases and 9 bases, with 17 bases remaining between them. This CDR3 comprises 16 residues. The germline V gene encodes CDR1 SEHNR and CDR2 FQNEAQ (reference sequence). The DNA for the CDR3 is TGTGCCAGCAGCTTAGCATCTTTAGGGGCAAGGAGGGAGCTGTTTTTT. Amino acid sequence: CASSLASLGARRELFF. Drawing the rest from reference TRBV7-9 and TRBJ2-2, the complete variable domain is DTGVSQNPRHKITKRGQNVTFRCDPISEHNRLYWYRQTLGQGPEFLTYFQNEAQLEKSRLLSDRFSAERPKGSFSTLEIQRTEQGDSAMYLCASSLASLGARRELFFGEGSRLTVL.

The gene calls are TRBV28 and TRBJ2-7; D possibly corresponds to TRBD1 (6 bases). This CDR3 spans 13 amino acids. Germline values: CDR1 MDHEN, CDR2 SYDVKM. Deletions cut 1 base from V and 6 bases from J, with 10 bases between. CDR3: CASSLLGGSEQYF. The CDR3 nucleotides are TGTGCCAGCAGTTTATTAGGGGGTAGCGAGCAGTACTTC.

The CDR3 region is CAINLGGTGELFF. The CDR3 nucleotides are TGTGCCATCAATTTGGGAGGGACCGGGGAGCTGTTTTTT. This rearrangement joins TRBV10-3 to TRBJ2-2; 7 bases line up with TRBD2. Germline V lookup: CDR1 ENHRY, CDR2 SYGVKD. Germline trimming cut 7 bases from V and 5 bases from J; bases unmatched to any gene: 4. There are 13 residues in the CDR3.